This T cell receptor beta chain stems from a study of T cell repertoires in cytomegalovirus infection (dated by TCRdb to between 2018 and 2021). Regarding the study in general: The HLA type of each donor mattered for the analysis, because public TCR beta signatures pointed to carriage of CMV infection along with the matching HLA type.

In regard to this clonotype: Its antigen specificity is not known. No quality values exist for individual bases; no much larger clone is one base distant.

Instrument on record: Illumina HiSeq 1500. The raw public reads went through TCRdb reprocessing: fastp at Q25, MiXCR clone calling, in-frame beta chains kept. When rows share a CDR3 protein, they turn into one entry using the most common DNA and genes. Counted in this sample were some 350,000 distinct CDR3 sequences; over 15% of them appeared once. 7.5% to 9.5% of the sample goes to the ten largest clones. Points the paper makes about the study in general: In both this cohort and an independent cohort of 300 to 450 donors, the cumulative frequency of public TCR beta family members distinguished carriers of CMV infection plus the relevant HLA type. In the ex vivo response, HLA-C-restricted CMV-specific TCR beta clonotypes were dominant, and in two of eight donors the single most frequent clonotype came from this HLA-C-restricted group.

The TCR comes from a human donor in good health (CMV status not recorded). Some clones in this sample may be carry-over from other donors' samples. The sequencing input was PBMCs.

The DNA sequence is as follows: TGTGCCAGCAGCAGGGACAAGGCTGAAGCTTTCTTT. It translates to CASSRDKAEAFF. The sequence links TRBV3-1 to TRBJ1-1; D gene: possibly TRBD1, on 6 matching bases. CDR1 and CDR2, looked up from the germline V gene (reference sequence), are LGHDT and YNNKEL. V and J are truncated by 5 bases and 6 bases respectively, leaving an intervening sequence of 10 bases. Counted from cysteine to phenylalanine, this CDR3 has 12 amino acids. Only the CDR3 DNA stays, 36 bases, in frame from base 1.